A selection of T cell receptor beta chains follows, all from one sample in a study of CD8 T cells in ankylosing spondylitis. TCRdb passed the 5' RACE reads through MiXCR, listing each CDR3 protein once. The sample has roughly 700,000 distinct CDR3 sequences; 15% to 20% are singletons. Sample: blood, either unsorted or a sorted T cell fraction (not recorded which). All receptors derive from a male donor with ankylosing spondylitis. CDR3s include the opening cysteine and the closing phenylalanine or tryptophan. Fields, in order: J gene, clone size, V gene, D gene, CDR3 DNA, CDR3 protein. The D gene is left open where the match is weak. Only part of the rows carry a size: once, few, many, or a class if the clone is expanded.

j_gene: TRBJ1-2
abundance: NA
v_gene: TRBV7-9
d_gene: TRBD1
CDR3nt: TGTGCCAGCAGCTTCCCCGGGACAGGGACCTATGGCTACACCTTC
CDR3aa: CASSFPGTGTYGYTF

j_gene: TRBJ2-1
abundance: NA
v_gene: TRBV12-3/TRBV12-4
d_gene: NA
CDR3nt: TGTGCCAGCAGTAAGGACGGAAGCTCCTACAATGAGCAGTTCTTC
CDR3aa: CASSKDGSSYNEQFF

j_gene: TRBJ2-6
abundance: few
v_gene: TRBV18
d_gene: NA
CDR3nt: TGTGCCAGCTCACCCGGACCGTCGACTGGGGCCAACGTCCTGACTTTC
CDR3aa: CASSPGPSTGANVLTF

j_gene: TRBJ2-3
abundance: NA
v_gene: TRBV7-2
d_gene: NA
CDR3nt: TGTGCCTCAGGTGAGAGGGCCAGGGGCACAGATACGCAGTATTTT
CDR3aa: CASGERARGTDTQYF

j_gene: TRBJ2-1
abundance: NA
v_gene: TRBV9
d_gene: NA
CDR3nt: TGTGCCAGCAGCGTAGCAGGAGGGAACAATGAGCAGTTCTTC
CDR3aa: CASSVAGGNNEQFF

j_gene: TRBJ2-3
abundance: NA
v_gene: TRBV29-1
d_gene: TRBD2
CDR3nt: TGCAGCGTTGAGTGGCTAGCGGGGAGCACAGATACGCAGTATTTT
CDR3aa: CSVEWLAGSTDTQYF

j_gene: TRBJ2-3
abundance: few
v_gene: TRBV3-1
d_gene: TRBD1
CDR3nt: TGTGCCAGCAGCCAAGATGGGACAGCTAGCACAGATACGCAGTATTTT
CDR3aa: CASSQDGTASTDTQYF

j_gene: TRBJ1-6
abundance: NA
v_gene: TRBV28
d_gene: NA
CDR3nt: TGTGCCAGCACGACCGCGGGGCCCTATAATTCACCCCTCCACTTT
CDR3aa: CASTTAGPYNSPLHF

j_gene: TRBJ2-1
abundance: few
v_gene: TRBV5-1
d_gene: TRBD1
CDR3nt: TGCGCCAGCAGCTCCGGGACAGGTTTAACCGAGCAGTTCTTC
CDR3aa: CASSSGTGLTEQFF

j_gene: TRBJ2-2
abundance: once
v_gene: TRBV4-1
d_gene: NA
CDR3nt: TGCGCCAGCAGCCAACGGACAGGAGGGGCCTTCACCGGGGAGCTGTTTTTT
CDR3aa: CASSQRTGGAFTGELFF

j_gene: TRBJ2-4
abundance: few
v_gene: TRBV4-3
d_gene: NA
CDR3nt: TGCGCCAGCAGCCAAGAAAATCTCCGGGACCCGACCCTAGCCAAAAACATTCAGTACTTC
CDR3aa: CASSQENLRDPTLAKNIQYF

j_gene: TRBJ2-1
abundance: NA
v_gene: TRBV12-3/TRBV12-4
d_gene: TRBD2
CDR3nt: TGTGCCAGCAGTTTAATGGGAGGGACCTCCTACAATGAGCAGTTCTTC
CDR3aa: CASSLMGGTSYNEQFF

j_gene: TRBJ2-7
abundance: few
v_gene: TRBV29-1
d_gene: NA
CDR3nt: TGCAGCGCCTCCGGGACAAACTCCTACGAGCAGTACTTC
CDR3aa: CSASGTNSYEQYF

j_gene: TRBJ2-2
abundance: NA
v_gene: TRBV11-2
d_gene: TRBD1
CDR3nt: TGTGCCAGCAGCTTGGGACAGGGTCGGGGAGGGGTGCCCGGGGAGCTGTTTTTT
CDR3aa: CASSLGQGRGGVPGELFF

j_gene: TRBJ1-3
abundance: NA
v_gene: TRBV29-1
d_gene: NA
CDR3nt: TGCAGCGTTTGGGGCTCTGGAAACACCATATATTTT
CDR3aa: CSVWGSGNTIYF

j_gene: TRBJ1-1
abundance: few
v_gene: TRBV19
d_gene: TRBD1
CDR3nt: TGTGCCAGTAGTATCGTCAGGGGGACTGAAGCTTTCTTT
CDR3aa: CASSIVRGTEAFF

j_gene: TRBJ2-7
abundance: few
v_gene: TRBV4-2
d_gene: NA
CDR3nt: TGTGCCAGCAGCCAAGAGGACGAGCAGTACTTC
CDR3aa: CASSQEDEQYF

j_gene: TRBJ2-3
abundance: NA
v_gene: TRBV7-2
d_gene: NA
CDR3nt: TGTGCCAGCAGCACACAAAGGGCTCTAGGGTTGGCAGATACGCAGTATTTT
CDR3aa: CASSTQRALGLADTQYF

j_gene: TRBJ2-7
abundance: NA
v_gene: TRBV2
d_gene: NA
CDR3nt: TGTGCCAGCGTTGAGAGCTCCTACGAGCAGTACTTC
CDR3aa: CASVESSYEQYF

j_gene: TRBJ2-7
abundance: few
v_gene: TRBV4-1
d_gene: NA
CDR3nt: TGCGCCAGCAGCCAAGGGCTAAGGGTTCGCCCCTACGAGCAGTACTTC
CDR3aa: CASSQGLRVRPYEQYF

j_gene: TRBJ2-7
abundance: few
v_gene: TRBV15
d_gene: NA
CDR3nt: TGTGCCACCAGCAGAGATGGGCCCTACGAGCAGTACTTC
CDR3aa: CATSRDGPYEQYF

j_gene: TRBJ2-2
abundance: few
v_gene: TRBV5-1
d_gene: NA
CDR3nt: TGCGCCAGCAGCCTCCAAGGTGGCGCGAACACCGGGGAGCTGTTTTTT
CDR3aa: CASSLQGGANTGELFF

j_gene: TRBJ2-3
abundance: NA
v_gene: TRBV30
d_gene: TRBD2
CDR3nt: TGTGCCTGGAGTGTAGGAGGCGGGAGCGCAGGAGATACGCAGTATTTT
CDR3aa: CAWSVGGGSAGDTQYF

j_gene: TRBJ2-1
abundance: once
v_gene: TRBV7-6
d_gene: TRBD1
CDR3nt: TGTGCCAGCAGCATAGGACAGGGCGGACTGGATGAGCAGTTCTTC
CDR3aa: CASSIGQGGLDEQFF

j_gene: TRBJ2-7
abundance: NA
v_gene: TRBV20-1
d_gene: NA
CDR3nt: TGCAGTGCTAATGGACACCCGAGCTCCTACGAGCAGTACTTC
CDR3aa: CSANGHPSSYEQYF

j_gene: TRBJ1-4
abundance: NA
v_gene: TRBV12-3/TRBV12-4
d_gene: NA
CDR3nt: TGTGCCAGCAGTTTAGAGGCGGCAAAGCGAAAACTGTTTTTT
CDR3aa: CASSLEAAKRKLFF

j_gene: TRBJ2-7
abundance: once
v_gene: TRBV29-1
d_gene: TRBD1
CDR3nt: TGCAGCGCAGGACAGGGGGCGATTTACGAGCAGTACTTC
CDR3aa: CSAGQGAIYEQYF

j_gene: TRBJ1-1
abundance: few
v_gene: TRBV5-1
d_gene: NA
CDR3nt: TGCGCCAGCAGCGGAAAGACTGATAACACTGAAGCTTTCTTT
CDR3aa: CASSGKTDNTEAFF

j_gene: TRBJ2-5
abundance: few
v_gene: TRBV6-1
d_gene: NA
CDR3nt: TGTGCCAGCAGCCCCCTGCGGGGTGAAGAGACCCAGTACTTC
CDR3aa: CASSPLRGEETQYF

j_gene: TRBJ1-5
abundance: few
v_gene: TRBV20-1
d_gene: NA
CDR3nt: TGCAGTGCTAGAGATTGGTCGGGGGCCAATCAGCCCCAGCATTTT
CDR3aa: CSARDWSGANQPQHF

j_gene: TRBJ2-7
abundance: many
v_gene: TRBV12-3/TRBV12-4
d_gene: NA
CDR3nt: TGTGCCAGCAGTTTAGGGCGAGGCGAGCAGTACTTC
CDR3aa: CASSLGRGEQYF

j_gene: TRBJ2-7
abundance: once
v_gene: TRBV27
d_gene: TRBD2
CDR3nt: TGTGCCAGCAGTATACTAGCGGGGGGAGGCTACGAGCAGTACTTC
CDR3aa: CASSILAGGGYEQYF

j_gene: TRBJ2-2
abundance: many
v_gene: TRBV29-1
d_gene: NA
CDR3nt: TGCAGCGTAAGCGTAGCCGGGGAGCTGTTTTTT
CDR3aa: CSVSVAGELFF

j_gene: TRBJ1-1
abundance: NA
v_gene: TRBV20-1
d_gene: NA
CDR3nt: TGCAGTGCTTTGAGGACGGGGCTGGGGACTGAAGCTTTCTTT
CDR3aa: CSALRTGLGTEAFF

j_gene: TRBJ2-1
abundance: NA
v_gene: TRBV4-2
d_gene: NA
CDR3nt: TGTGCCAGCAGCCAAGAAAGCCACAATGAGCAGTTCTTC
CDR3aa: CASSQESHNEQFF

j_gene: TRBJ2-3
abundance: NA
v_gene: TRBV12-3/TRBV12-4
d_gene: NA
CDR3nt: TGTGCCAGCAGTTTATTGGGGGACCCAGATACGCAGTATTTT
CDR3aa: CASSLLGDPDTQYF

j_gene: TRBJ2-2
abundance: NA
v_gene: TRBV5-1
d_gene: TRBD2
CDR3nt: TGCGCCAGCAGCTGGAGCGCTTCTAGCGGGAGGGCCCCCGGGGAGCTGTTTTTT
CDR3aa: CASSWSASSGRAPGELFF

j_gene: TRBJ1-4
abundance: few
v_gene: TRBV12-3/TRBV12-4
d_gene: TRBD1
CDR3nt: TGTGCCAGCAGTTTGACAGGGGATAATGAAAAACTGTTTTTT
CDR3aa: CASSLTGDNEKLFF

j_gene: TRBJ1-2
abundance: NA
v_gene: TRBV6-2/TRBV6-3
d_gene: TRBD1
CDR3nt: TGTGCCAGCAGTTACTCGGAAGGGGGCGGCTGTGGCTACACCTTC
CDR3aa: CASSYSEGGGCGYTF

j_gene: TRBJ2-7
abundance: few
v_gene: TRBV18
d_gene: TRBD1
CDR3nt: TGTGCCAGCTCACCTCTGGACAGGGAATTGTACGAGCAGTACTTC
CDR3aa: CASSPLDRELYEQYF

j_gene: TRBJ1-5
abundance: NA
v_gene: TRBV28
d_gene: TRBD1
CDR3nt: TGTGCCAGCAGTATTAGACAGGGGGCTGTGGGCAATCAGCCCCAGCATTTT
CDR3aa: CASSIRQGAVGNQPQHF

j_gene: TRBJ1-5
abundance: NA
v_gene: TRBV20-1
d_gene: TRBD1
CDR3nt: TGCAGTGCCTTCCGGGACAGGGGGTTGGGAGGCAATCAGCCCCAGCATTTT
CDR3aa: CSAFRDRGLGGNQPQHF

j_gene: TRBJ2-1
abundance: NA
v_gene: TRBV5-1
d_gene: NA
CDR3nt: TGCGCCAGCAGCTTGGCCGGGGGACACTACAATGAGCAGTTCTTC
CDR3aa: CASSLAGGHYNEQFF

j_gene: TRBJ1-1
abundance: many
v_gene: TRBV3-1
d_gene: NA
CDR3nt: TGTGCCAGCAGCCAAGTGCAGACTTCTGAAGCTTTCTTT
CDR3aa: CASSQVQTSEAFF

j_gene: TRBJ1-2
abundance: NA
v_gene: TRBV6-1
d_gene: NA
CDR3nt: TGTGCCAGCAGTCCCCAAACACGGGGGGGAGTTTATGGCTACACCTTC
CDR3aa: CASSPQTRGGVYGYTF

j_gene: TRBJ2-1
abundance: NA
v_gene: TRBV7-9
d_gene: NA
CDR3nt: TGTGCCAGCAGAACCGGGTGGGAGATTTACAATGAGCAGTTCTTC
CDR3aa: CASRTGWEIYNEQFF

j_gene: TRBJ1-1
abundance: NA
v_gene: TRBV12-3/TRBV12-4
d_gene: NA
CDR3nt: TGTGCCAGCAGTTTGGGTATCGGGGGGGCGAACACTGAAGTTTTCTTT
CDR3aa: CASSLGIGGANTEVFF

j_gene: TRBJ2-7
abundance: once
v_gene: TRBV20-1
d_gene: TRBD2
CDR3nt: TGCAGTGCTCGTCCTCTACTAGCGGAGAGCTCCTACGAGCAGTACTTC
CDR3aa: CSARPLLAESSYEQYF

j_gene: TRBJ2-4
abundance: few
v_gene: TRBV6-4
d_gene: NA
CDR3nt: TGTGCCAGCAGTGACTCACCAGGGGGGAGGAACATTCAGTACTTC
CDR3aa: CASSDSPGGRNIQYF

j_gene: TRBJ1-2
abundance: once
v_gene: TRBV5-1
d_gene: TRBD1
CDR3nt: TGCGCCAGCAGCTTGGGACAGGGGGCTTCGGATGGCTACACCTTC
CDR3aa: CASSLGQGASDGYTF

j_gene: TRBJ2-1
abundance: many
v_gene: TRBV5-1
d_gene: TRBD2
CDR3nt: TGCGCCAGCAGCTTAAGTTTAATCGGGACTAGCAACAATGAGCAGTTCTTC
CDR3aa: CASSLSLIGTSNNEQFF

j_gene: TRBJ2-7
abundance: many
v_gene: TRBV5-1
d_gene: NA
CDR3nt: TGCGCCAGCAGCTTGCTACAGGGAGGGAACTACGAGCAGTACTTC
CDR3aa: CASSLLQGGNYEQYF

j_gene: TRBJ2-7
abundance: NA
v_gene: TRBV28
d_gene: NA
CDR3nt: TGTGCCAGCAGTTTGGGGGGAGATGGCTCCTACGAGCAGTACTTC
CDR3aa: CASSLGGDGSYEQYF

j_gene: TRBJ2-1
abundance: NA
v_gene: TRBV5-5
d_gene: TRBD2
CDR3nt: TGTGCCAGCAGCTTTTTCCCGGGAGGGTTCGACAATGAGCAGTTCTTC
CDR3aa: CASSFFPGGFDNEQFF

j_gene: TRBJ2-1
abundance: NA
v_gene: TRBV20-1
d_gene: TRBD2
CDR3nt: TGCAGTGCTAGCACTTTGAGGCGGGAGGGCCTGAAGTTCTTC
CDR3aa: CSASTLRREGLKFF

j_gene: TRBJ2-3
abundance: once
v_gene: TRBV28
d_gene: NA
CDR3nt: TGTGCCAGCACCCCGCGGGGCTCGGGTACGCAGTATTTT
CDR3aa: CASTPRGSGTQYF

j_gene: TRBJ2-7
abundance: NA
v_gene: TRBV5-1
d_gene: NA
CDR3nt: TGCGCCAGCAGCTTGGACAGTATTCCCTACGAGCAGTACTTC
CDR3aa: CASSLDSIPYEQYF

j_gene: TRBJ2-3
abundance: few
v_gene: TRBV2
d_gene: TRBD2
CDR3nt: TGTGCCAGCAGTGACCGGACTAGCTCAGATACGCAGTATTTT
CDR3aa: CASSDRTSSDTQYF

j_gene: TRBJ2-4
abundance: few
v_gene: TRBV20-1
d_gene: TRBD1
CDR3nt: TGCAGTGCTAGGGACAGGGGGCTCCCAAAAAACATTCAGTACTTC
CDR3aa: CSARDRGLPKNIQYF